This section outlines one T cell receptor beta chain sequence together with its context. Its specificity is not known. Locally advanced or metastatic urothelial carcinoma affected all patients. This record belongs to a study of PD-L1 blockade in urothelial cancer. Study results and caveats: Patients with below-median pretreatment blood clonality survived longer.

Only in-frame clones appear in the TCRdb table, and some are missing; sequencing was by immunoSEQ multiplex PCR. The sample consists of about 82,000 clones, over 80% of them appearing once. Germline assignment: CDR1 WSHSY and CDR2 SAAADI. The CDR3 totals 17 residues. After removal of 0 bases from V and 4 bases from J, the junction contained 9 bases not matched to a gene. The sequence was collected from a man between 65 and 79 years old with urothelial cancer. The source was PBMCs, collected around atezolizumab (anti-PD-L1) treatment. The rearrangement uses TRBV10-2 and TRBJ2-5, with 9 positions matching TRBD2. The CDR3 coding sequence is TGCGCCAGCAGTGAGTCTGGGCGGGAGGGCATAGGAGAGACCCAGTACTTC. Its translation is CASSESGREGIGETQYF.